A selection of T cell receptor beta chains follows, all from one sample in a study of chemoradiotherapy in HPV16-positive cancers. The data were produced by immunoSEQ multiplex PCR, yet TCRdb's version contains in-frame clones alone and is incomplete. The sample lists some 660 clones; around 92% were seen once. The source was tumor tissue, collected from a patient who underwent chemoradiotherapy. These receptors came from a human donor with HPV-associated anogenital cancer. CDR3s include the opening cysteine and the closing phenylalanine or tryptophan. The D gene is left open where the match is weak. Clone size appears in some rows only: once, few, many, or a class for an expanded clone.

CDR3aa: CASSFGRATDTQYF
CDR3nt: TGTGCCAGCAGCTTCGGCAGGGCCACAGATACGCAGTATTTT
v_gene: TRBV5-4
j_gene: TRBJ2-3
d_gene: NA
abundance: NA

CDR3aa: CASSQDNSIVTDTQYF
CDR3nt: TGCGCCAGCAGCCAAGATAACTCCATTGTCACAGATACGCAGTATTTT
v_gene: TRBV4-1
j_gene: TRBJ2-3
d_gene: NA
abundance: NA

CDR3aa: CASRSDRVGSPLHF
CDR3nt: TGCGCCAGCAGATCGGACAGGGTTGGTTCACCCCTCCACTTT
v_gene: TRBV5-1
j_gene: TRBJ1-6
d_gene: TRBD1
abundance: NA

CDR3aa: CASSTDREVTDTQYF
CDR3nt: TGTGCCAGTAGTACGGACAGGGAGGTGACAGATACGCAGTATTTT
v_gene: TRBV19
j_gene: TRBJ2-3
d_gene: TRBD1
abundance: NA

CDR3aa: CASSLGTTYNEQFF
CDR3nt: TGTGCCAGCAGCTTAGGGACAACCTACAATGAGCAGTTCTTC
v_gene: TRBV7-8
j_gene: TRBJ2-1
d_gene: NA
abundance: NA

CDR3aa: CASSYSTVGGTGELFF
CDR3nt: TGTGCCAGCAGTTACTCGACGGTCGGGGGAACCGGGGAGCTGTTTTTT
v_gene: TRBV6-5
j_gene: TRBJ2-2
d_gene: NA
abundance: NA

CDR3aa: CATSRDAQRGGRNTEAFF
CDR3nt: TGTGCCACCAGCAGAGATGCCCAACGTGGCGGCCGGAACACTGAAGCTTTCTTT
v_gene: TRBV15
j_gene: TRBJ1-1
d_gene: NA
abundance: NA

CDR3aa: CASSLGTGGTYEQYF
CDR3nt: TGTGCCAGCAGCTTAGGCACGGGGGGGACCTACGAGCAGTACTTC
v_gene: TRBV11-2
j_gene: TRBJ2-7
d_gene: TRBD2
abundance: NA

CDR3aa: CASSPRGSGNTGELFF
CDR3nt: TGTGCCAGCAGCCCCCGAGGTAGCGGTAACACCGGGGAGCTGTTTTTT
v_gene: TRBV7-9
j_gene: TRBJ2-2
d_gene: NA
abundance: once

CDR3aa: CASSLSRDEEKLFF
CDR3nt: TGTGCCAGCAGCTTAAGTAGGGACGAGGAAAAACTGTTTTTT
v_gene: TRBV7-9
j_gene: TRBJ1-4
d_gene: NA
abundance: NA

CDR3aa: CASSAAPDRRHSYEQYF
CDR3nt: TGTGCCAGTAGTGCCGCCCCGGACAGGAGACACTCCTACGAGCAGTACTTC
v_gene: TRBV19
j_gene: TRBJ2-7
d_gene: TRBD1
abundance: NA

CDR3aa: CASSEVGRESTEAFF
CDR3nt: TGTGCCAGCAGTGAAGTCGGCAGGGAATCGACTGAAGCTTTCTTT
v_gene: TRBV2
j_gene: TRBJ1-1
d_gene: NA
abundance: once

CDR3aa: CASSLGGDELNTEAFF
CDR3nt: TGTGCCAGCAGCTTGGGGGGGGATGAGTTGAACACTGAAGCTTTCTTT
v_gene: TRBV5-4
j_gene: TRBJ1-1
d_gene: NA
abundance: NA

CDR3aa: CASSHWDSRNSPLHF
CDR3nt: TGTGCCAGCAGCCATTGGGACAGCCGTAATTCACCCCTCCACTTT
v_gene: TRBV7-2
j_gene: TRBJ1-6
d_gene: TRBD1
abundance: NA

CDR3aa: CAISYNGCIQSRANVLTF
CDR3nt: TGTGCCATCAGTTATAACGGCTGTATACAAAGTCGGGCCAACGTCCTGACTTTC
v_gene: TRBV10-3
j_gene: TRBJ2-6
d_gene: NA
abundance: NA

CDR3aa: CSAREGNTGYF
CDR3nt: TGCAGTGCTAGAGAGGGCAATACAGGTTACTTC
v_gene: TRBV20-1
j_gene: TRBJ2-7
d_gene: NA
abundance: NA

CDR3aa: CASSLAGGREQYF
CDR3nt: TGTGCCAGCAGCTTAGCGGGGGGGCGGGAGCAGTACTTC
v_gene: TRBV7-9
j_gene: TRBJ2-7
d_gene: NA
abundance: once

CDR3aa: CASSPTPAWLPYHEQYF
CDR3nt: TGTGCCAGCAGCCCCACTCCGGCGTGGCTCCCGTACCACGAGCAGTACTTC
v_gene: TRBV7-3
j_gene: TRBJ2-7
d_gene: NA
abundance: NA

CDR3aa: CASSQPPSGEQFF
CDR3nt: TGTGCCAGCAGCCAACCCCCGAGCGGTGAGCAGTTCTTC
v_gene: TRBV4-2
j_gene: TRBJ2-1
d_gene: NA
abundance: NA